This TCR beta chain was sequenced during a study of Ad26.COV2.S vaccination and SARS-CoV-2 variants. Study-wide background: Donor was in the COV1001 Ad26.COV2.S trial arm.

Trimming removed 1 base at V and 4 bases at J, with 11 bases between. Per germline, CDR1 SGHTA and CDR2 FQGNSA. The CDR3 contains 14 residues. Sample treatment: 19 received Ad26.COV2.S at low or high dose, single or two shots; about 5 received placebo; per-sample allocation not given. The investigators took samples on day 63 after the first vaccine or placebo injection. A Boston donor was an adult aged 18-55 years. TCRdb keeps only in-frame clones here, not all; method: immunoSEQ multiplex PCR. Of 440,000 or so clones listed, about 90% were seen once; the top ten hold around 4.5%. About this clone: Its target is not known. Other DNA sequences in this specimen translate into the identical CDR3.

General study findings and limits: The analyses of TCR breadth and depth may have understated the size of total T cell responses. While placebo recipients had lower spike-specific TCR breadth, vaccine recipients had more.

The V and J genes are TRBV7-2 and TRBJ2-7; D remains unclear. The material was peripheral blood, obtained in a trial of Ad26.COV2.S vaccine versus placebo. The TCR was taken from a person aged 18 to 65 who received the Ad26.COV2.S COVID-19 vaccine or a placebo. CDR3 sequence: CASSLGGQTYEQYF. The CDR3 DNA follows: TGTGCCAGCAGCTTAGGAGGTCAGACATACGAGCAGTACTTC.